This T cell receptor (beta chain) came from a study of cytomegalovirus exposure and HLA in healthy donors. Study results and limitations: Altogether, some 170 TCR beta chains were recorded as cytomegalovirus-associated.

The sample holds one count of this clone. As yet, its antigen is unknown. This PCR relied on a set of 60 Vbeta primers and 13 Jbeta primers. The assay was immunoSEQ multiplex PCR, and TCRdb's table has in-frame clones only and misses some. The sample has about 160,000 clones, approximately 81% seen once. V was cut by 3 bases and J by 1 base, with 8 bases left in between. Germline values: CDR1 SQVTM, CDR2 ANQGSEA. The CDR3 covers 13 residues. The chain carries TRBV29-1 and TRBJ2-3; D gene uncertain. Material for sequencing was PBMCs. This sequence originates from a man between 18 and 29 years old in good health and CMV-seropositive. The CDR3 DNA is TGCAGCGTTGATCCTGGCCGCACAGATACGCAGTATTTT. It specifies CSVDPGRTDTQYF.